This T cell receptor (beta chain) was profiled in a study of shared clonotypes between healthy human individuals. Findings of the study overall: The four-donor shared clonotypes exceeded non-shared clonotypes in generation probability, with non-shared ones scoring lower. It was expected that sequencing depth would affect clonotype sharing among donors.

This clone was seen just once. Its antigen is unidentified. Genomic DNA per cell subset filled all wells of several immunoSEQ plates. On sorted subsets, replicate PCRs used 200 to 250 ng DNA, or about 30,000 T cell genomes. Sequencing was performed with immunoSEQ multiplex PCR; in TCRdb, only in-frame clones are kept and a portion is missing. The data show around 1.9 million clones, just over 90% seen once. V shed 5 bases, J shed 8 bases, and the junction held 10 bases outside the gene matches. The CDR3 has 16 residues. CDR1 is SEHNR and CDR2 is FQNEAQ in the germline V gene (reference sequence). Positively selected for CCR7, the CD45RO-negative cells used as naive CD8 cells excluded terminally differentiated effector memory CD45RA+ cells.

The V gene is TRBV7-9, the J gene TRBJ2-3, with 13 bases fitting TRBD2. The TCR was taken from a man between 18 and 35 years old in good health. Some clones in this sample may be carry-over from other donors' samples. Sequences were obtained from naive CD8+ T cells from PBMCs. This CDR3 reads CASSQPTSGRFGTQYF. The CDR3 DNA is TGTGCCAGCAGCCAACCGACTAGCGGGAGGTTTGGTACGCAGTATTTT.